The source of this T cell receptor beta chain is a study of T cell responses to AZD1222 COVID-19 vaccine listed by TCRdb under 2021. With regard to the full study: TCR sequencing was performed for 230 to 250 trial participants, of whom some 200 were given two doses of AZD1222 and some 26 were given two doses of MenACWY control vaccine. Enrollment into the trials was organized by age into subgroups of 18-55, 56-69 and 70-plus years, and those subgroups contained about 160, 30 and 59 TCR-sequenced participants, respectively. On the study overall, not on this receptor specifically: Participants were mostly white British and included more females than males, and it was suggested by the authors that clonal diversity may have been underestimated. Because no day 14 peak-response samples were available, repertoires were characterized only after the peak T cell response. Vaccine-associated CD4 TCRs spanned the whole spike protein, with dominant responses in regions 160-218 and 743-854. Spike-specific TCR breadth and depth rose significantly after two AZD1222 doses compared with day 0 and with MenACWY recipients. In the small 56-69-year group, the increase in depth fell short of significance, most likely because of low power. Conclusions about previously exposed vaccinees were limited because only five to seven AZD1222 recipients were SARS-CoV-2 seropositive at baseline. Reportedly, almost half of the unique spike-specific TCRs recognized epitopes lying outside the regions that are mutated in the B.1.351 and B.1.1.7 variants.

On this clone itself: Its antigen specificity is not known. Per-nucleotide qualities are absent, and no much larger clonotype sits a single base away.

The CDR3 regions of human TCRbeta chains were analyzed by immunosequencing. For the original study's pipeline: Repertoire TCRs were matched against a reference library of SARS-CoV-2-specific TCRs generated with the MIRA antigen-specificity platform. Breadth meant the fraction of unique TCRs that were SARS-CoV-2-associated, whereas depth meant the fraction of total T cells that were SARS-CoV-2-associated. Using the MIRA data, each spike-specific TCR was mapped to the spike region that the TCR reacts to and placed in a CD4 or CD8 class. Log10-transformed breadth and depth values were compared by one-way ANOVA with Sidak's multiple comparisons tests. TCRdb took this table from immuneACCESS and kept in-frame rearrangements with V and J called. Such tables lack part of the clones; where checked against another copy, unresolved V genes explain under half of the gap, and the rest is unexplained. V, J and clone size are taken as reported in that table, and D and trimming were inferred from the DNA itself. The sample includes over 110,000 clones, with almost 90% observed a single time. The ten largest clonotypes hold approximately 1.6% of the sample.

Per the germline V gene, SGDLS is the CDR1 and YYNGEE is the CDR2. The CDR3 spans 15 residues, from the cysteine through the phenylalanine. CDR3 DNA only is kept here, 45 bases in frame from base 1. V loses 0 bases at its end and J loses 9 bases; junction bases beyond the gene matches: 7. This specimen's time point label, per the study, means: about 28 days (+/-7) after the second vaccine dose. AZD1222 recipients given second doses at about 4 weeks or at about 12 weeks were pooled, since spike-specific TCR depth and breadth were not found to differ between the two schedules. Vaccinee samples came from UK trials COV001 and COV002, including a single-blind randomized controlled phase 2/3 trial of AZD1222 (ChAdOx1 nCoV-19) in healthy adults. For TCRbeta chain sequencing, PBMC samples were collected from trial participants at day 0 and at day 28 after the second dose.

The chain was built from TRBV9 and TRBJ2-1; 9 bases in between match TRBD2. The sequences come from peripheral blood, collected 28 days after the second AZD1222 dose. This TCR was sampled from an adult who received the AZD1222 COVID-19 vaccine. The CDR3 here reads CASSVESLAGTEQFF. At the DNA level, the sequence is TGTGCCAGCAGCGTAGAAAGTCTAGCGGGAACTGAGCAGTTCTTC.